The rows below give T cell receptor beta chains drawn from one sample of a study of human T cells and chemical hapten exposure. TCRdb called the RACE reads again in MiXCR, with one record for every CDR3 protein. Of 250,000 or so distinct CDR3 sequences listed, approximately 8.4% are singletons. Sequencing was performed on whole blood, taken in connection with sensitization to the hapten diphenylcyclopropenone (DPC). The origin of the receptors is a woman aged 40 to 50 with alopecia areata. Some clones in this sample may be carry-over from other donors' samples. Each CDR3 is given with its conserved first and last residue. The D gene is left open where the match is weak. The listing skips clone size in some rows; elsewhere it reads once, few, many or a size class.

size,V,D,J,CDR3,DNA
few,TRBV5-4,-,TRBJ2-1,CASSLLTGEQFF,TGTGCCAGCAGCTTGTTGACGGGTGAGCAGTTCTTC
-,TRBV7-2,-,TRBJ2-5,CASSPNTVGETQYF,TGTGCCAGCAGCCCCAATACTGTTGGGGAGACCCAGTACTTC
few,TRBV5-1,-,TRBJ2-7,CASRSEGGAYEQYF,TGCGCCAGCCGCTCGGAGGGGGGAGCCTACGAGCAGTACTTC
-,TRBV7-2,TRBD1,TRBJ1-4,CASSSSGGNEKLFF,TGTGCCAGCAGCTCGTCAGGGGGGAACGAAAAACTGTTTTTT
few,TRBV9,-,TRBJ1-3,CASSAPSTIYF,TGTGCCAGCAGCGCCCCTAGCACCATATATTTT
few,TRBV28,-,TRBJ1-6,CASRLSQGYNSPLHF,TGTGCCAGCAGGTTAAGTCAGGGATATAATTCACCCCTCCACTTT
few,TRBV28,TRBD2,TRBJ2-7,CASSLTGLAGAFEQYF,TGTGCCAGCAGTTTAACGGGACTAGCGGGAGCCTTCGAGCAGTACTTC
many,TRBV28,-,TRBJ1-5,CASSPGTPRSQPQHF,TGTGCCAGCAGCCCCGGGACACCGAGGAGTCAGCCCCAGCATTTT
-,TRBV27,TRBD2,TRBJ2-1,CASSRTSGTLSYNEQFF,TGTGCCAGCAGTCGGACTAGCGGGACCTTATCCTACAATGAGCAGTTCTTC
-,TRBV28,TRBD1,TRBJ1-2,CASTSPGGDYGYTF,TGTGCCAGCACCTCGCCAGGGGGCGACTATGGCTACACCTTC
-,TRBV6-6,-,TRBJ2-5,CASSYSGPAGETQYF,TGTGCCAGCAGTTACTCAGGACCGGCTGGGGAGACCCAGTACTTC
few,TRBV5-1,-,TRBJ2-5,CASSGGGFQETQYF,TGCGCCAGCAGCGGAGGGGGTTTCCAAGAGACCCAGTACTTC
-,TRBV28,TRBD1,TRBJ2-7,CASGQIGQGSGNEQYF,TGTGCCAGCGGGCAGATAGGACAGGGTTCCGGCAACGAGCAGTACTTC
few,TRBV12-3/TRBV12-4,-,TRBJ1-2,CASSFGNYGYTF,TGTGCCAGCAGTTTTGGTAACTATGGCTACACCTTC
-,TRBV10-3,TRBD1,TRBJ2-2,CAISETGGTGELFF,TGTGCCATCAGTGAGACAGGGGGCACCGGGGAGCTGTTTTTT
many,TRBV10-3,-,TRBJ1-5,CAISERDQPQHF,TGTGCCATCAGTGAGCGGGATCAGCCCCAGCATTTT
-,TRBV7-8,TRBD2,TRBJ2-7,CASSQGLASYEQYF,TGTGCCAGCAGCCAGGGACTAGCCTCCTACGAGCAGTACTTC
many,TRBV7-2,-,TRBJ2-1,CASSLAYLDNEQFF,TGTGCCAGCAGCTTAGCGTACTTAGACAATGAGCAGTTCTTC
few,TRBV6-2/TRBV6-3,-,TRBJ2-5,CASSYPRETQYF,TGTGCCAGCAGTTACCCGAGAGAGACCCAGTACTTC
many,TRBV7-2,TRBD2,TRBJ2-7,CASSLGLAVSYEQYF,TGTGCCAGCAGCTTAGGACTAGCGGTATCCTACGAGCAGTACTTC
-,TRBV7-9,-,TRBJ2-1,CASSLRLHNEQFF,TGTGCCAGCAGCTTAAGACTACACAATGAGCAGTTCTTC
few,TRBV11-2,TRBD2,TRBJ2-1,CASSLDYTSGTTAYYFYNEQFF,TGTGCCAGCAGCTTAGATTACACCTCCGGGACTACAGCCTATTATTTCTACAATGAGCAGTTCTTC
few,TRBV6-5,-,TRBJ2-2,CASSYAGFITGELFF,TGTGCCAGCAGTTATGCGGGTTTTATCACCGGGGAGCTGTTTTTT
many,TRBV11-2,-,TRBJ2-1,CASSFSTLLGNEQFF,TGTGCCAGCAGCTTTAGCACCCTCCTGGGGAATGAGCAGTTCTTC
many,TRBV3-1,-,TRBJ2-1,CASSPTGQSDEQFF,TGTGCCAGCAGCCCGACGGGCCAGTCAGATGAGCAGTTCTTC
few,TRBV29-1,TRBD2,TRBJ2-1,CSGREGMTSGTNPNEQFF,TGCAGCGGACGGGAAGGTATGACTAGCGGGACGAACCCCAATGAGCAGTTCTTC
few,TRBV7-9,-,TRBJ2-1,CASSRRDEQFF,TGTGCCAGCAGCCGGAGGGATGAGCAGTTCTTC
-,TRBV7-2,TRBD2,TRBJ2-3,CASRQQPSGLSTDTQYF,TGTGCCAGCAGACAGCAACCTAGCGGACTCAGCACAGATACGCAGTATTTT
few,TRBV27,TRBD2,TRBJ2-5,CASKTSGIETQYF,TGTGCCAGCAAGACTAGCGGGATAGAGACCCAGTACTTC
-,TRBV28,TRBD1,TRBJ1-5,CASSFDRGQPQHF,TGTGCCAGCAGTTTTGACAGGGGTCAGCCCCAGCATTTT
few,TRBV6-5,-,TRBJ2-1,CASSYDSLRNNEQFF,TGTGCCAGCAGTTACGATTCCCTACGTAACAATGAGCAGTTCTTC
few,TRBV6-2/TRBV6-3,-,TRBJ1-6,CASRNGNGVASPLHF,TGTGCCAGCAGGAACGGGAATGGGGTAGCATCACCCCTCCACTTT
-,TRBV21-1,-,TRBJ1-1,CAGSFSRDTEAFF,TGTGCGGGGAGCTTCTCAAGGGACACTGAAGCTTTCTTT
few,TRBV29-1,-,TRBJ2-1,CSGYSNEQFF,TGCAGCGGGTACAGCAATGAGCAGTTCTTC
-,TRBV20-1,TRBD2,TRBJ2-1,CSARLADLSSYNEQFF,TGCAGTGCTAGGCTAGCGGACCTAAGCTCCTACAATGAGCAGTTCTTC
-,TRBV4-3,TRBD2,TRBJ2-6,CASSQAPGGISGANVLTF,TGCGCCAGCAGCCAAGCCCCGGGAGGGATCTCTGGGGCCAACGTCCTGACTTTC
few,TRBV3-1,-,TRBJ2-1,CASSKGVSYNEQFF,TGTGCCAGCAGTAAGGGGGTCTCCTACAATGAGCAGTTCTTC
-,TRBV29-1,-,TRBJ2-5,CSVVGLRDQETQYF,TGCAGCGTTGTGGGCTTGAGGGACCAAGAGACCCAGTACTTC
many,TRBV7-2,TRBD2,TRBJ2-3,CASSSRGAGGLDTQYF,TGTGCCAGCAGCTCACGGGGAGCGGGAGGACTAGATACGCAGTATTTT
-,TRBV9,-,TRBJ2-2,CASSAETGIFSGELFF,TGTGCCAGCAGCGCTGAGACGGGGATTTTCTCCGGGGAGCTGTTTTTT
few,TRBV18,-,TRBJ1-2,CASSPPKGSYGYTF,TGTGCCAGCTCACCACCCAAGGGGTCCTATGGCTACACCTTC
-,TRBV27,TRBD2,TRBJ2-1,CASSLGLAGPTGQFF,TGTGCCAGCAGTTTGGGACTAGCGGGACCCACTGGGCAGTTCTTC
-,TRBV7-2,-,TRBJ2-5,CASSSGAGRPETQYF,TGTGCCAGCAGCTCCGGGGCAGGGAGGCCAGAGACCCAGTACTTC
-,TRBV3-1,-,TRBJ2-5,CASSQGAGRNQETQYF,TGTGCCAGCAGCCAAGGTGCGGGACGAAACCAAGAGACCCAGTACTTC
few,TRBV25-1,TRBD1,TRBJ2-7,CATLDPGTGTYEQYF,TGTGCCACCCTTGATCCCGGGACAGGGACCTACGAGCAGTACTTC